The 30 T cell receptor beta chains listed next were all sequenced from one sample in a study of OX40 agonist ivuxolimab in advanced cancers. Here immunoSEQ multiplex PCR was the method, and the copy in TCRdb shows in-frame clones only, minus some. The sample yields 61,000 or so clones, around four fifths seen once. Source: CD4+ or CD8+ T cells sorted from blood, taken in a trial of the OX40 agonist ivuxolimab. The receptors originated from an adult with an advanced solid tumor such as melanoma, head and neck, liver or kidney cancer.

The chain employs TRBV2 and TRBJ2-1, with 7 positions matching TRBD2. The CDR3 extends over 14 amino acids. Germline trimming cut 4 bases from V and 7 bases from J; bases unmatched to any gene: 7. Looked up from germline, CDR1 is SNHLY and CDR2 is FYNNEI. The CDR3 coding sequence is TGTGCCAGCAGTGCCGGGACTATCCTGAATGAGCAGTTCTTC. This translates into CASSAGTILNEQFF.

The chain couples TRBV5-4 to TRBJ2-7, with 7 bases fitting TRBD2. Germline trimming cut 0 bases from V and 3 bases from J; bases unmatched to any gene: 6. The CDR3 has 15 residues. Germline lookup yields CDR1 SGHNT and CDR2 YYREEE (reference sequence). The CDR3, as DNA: TGTGCCAGCAGCTTGGTGGGGGGGTTGGGCTACGAGCAGTACTTC. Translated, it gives CASSLVGGLGYEQYF.

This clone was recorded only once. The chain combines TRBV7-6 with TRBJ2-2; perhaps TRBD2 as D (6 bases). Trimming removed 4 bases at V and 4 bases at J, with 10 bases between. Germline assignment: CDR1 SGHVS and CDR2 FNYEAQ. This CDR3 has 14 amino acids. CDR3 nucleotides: TGTGCCAGCAGCTCGTGGGACTTCACCGGGGAGCTGTTTTTT. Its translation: CASSSWDFTGELFF.

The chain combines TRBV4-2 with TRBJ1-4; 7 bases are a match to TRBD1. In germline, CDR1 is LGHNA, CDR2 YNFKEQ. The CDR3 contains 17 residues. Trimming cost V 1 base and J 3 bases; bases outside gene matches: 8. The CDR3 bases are TGTGCCAGCAGCCAAGGATCTGGCACAGGGGCTAATGAAAAACTGTTTTTT. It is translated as CASSQGSGTGANEKLFF.

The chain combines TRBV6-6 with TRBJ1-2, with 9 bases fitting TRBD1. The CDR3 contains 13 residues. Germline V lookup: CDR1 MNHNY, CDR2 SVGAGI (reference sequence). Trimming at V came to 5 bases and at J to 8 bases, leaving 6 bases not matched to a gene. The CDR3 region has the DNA TGTGCCAGCAGTCCCGACAGGGGGGTCGGCTACACCTTC. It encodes CASSPDRGVGYTF.

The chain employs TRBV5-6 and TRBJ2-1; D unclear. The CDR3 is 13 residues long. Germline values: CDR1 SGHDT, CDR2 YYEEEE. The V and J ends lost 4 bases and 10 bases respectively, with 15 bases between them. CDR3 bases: TGTGCCAGCAGCCCGAACTGGGGTTACGAGCAGTTCTTC. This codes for CASSPNWGYEQFF.

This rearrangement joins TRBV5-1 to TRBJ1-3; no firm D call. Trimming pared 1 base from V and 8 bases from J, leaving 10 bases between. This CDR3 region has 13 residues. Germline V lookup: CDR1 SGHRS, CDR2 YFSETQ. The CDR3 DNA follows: TGCGCCAGCAGCTTGACCGGGGATCACACCATATATTTT. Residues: CASSLTGDHTIYF.

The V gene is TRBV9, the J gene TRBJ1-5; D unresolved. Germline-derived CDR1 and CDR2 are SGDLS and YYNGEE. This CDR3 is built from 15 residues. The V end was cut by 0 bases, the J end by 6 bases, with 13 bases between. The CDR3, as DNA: TGTGCCAGCAGCGTAGGAGAGCTACCTGGTCAGCCCCAGCATTTT. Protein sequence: CASSVGELPGQPQHF.

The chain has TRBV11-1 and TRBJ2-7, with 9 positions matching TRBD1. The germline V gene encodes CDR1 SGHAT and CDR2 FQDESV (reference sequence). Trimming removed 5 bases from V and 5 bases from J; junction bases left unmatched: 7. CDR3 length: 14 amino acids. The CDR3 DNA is TGTGCCAGCAGCCGGGGCTGGACAGGGGACGAGCAGTACTTC. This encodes CASSRGWTGDEQYF.

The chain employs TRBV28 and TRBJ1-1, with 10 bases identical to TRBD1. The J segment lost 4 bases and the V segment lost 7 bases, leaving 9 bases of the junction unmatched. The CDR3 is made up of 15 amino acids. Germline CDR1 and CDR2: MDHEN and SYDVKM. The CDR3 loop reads CASTSGTGASTEAFF. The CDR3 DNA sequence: TGTGCCAGCACCTCCGGGACAGGGGCGAGCACTGAAGCTTTCTTT. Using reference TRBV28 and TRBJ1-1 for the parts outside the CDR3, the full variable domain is DVKVTQSSRYLVKRTGEKVFLECVQDMDHENMFWYRQDPGLGLRLIYFSYDVKMKEKGDIPEGYSVSREKKERFSLILESASTNQTSMYLCASTSGTGASTEAFFGQGTRLTVV.

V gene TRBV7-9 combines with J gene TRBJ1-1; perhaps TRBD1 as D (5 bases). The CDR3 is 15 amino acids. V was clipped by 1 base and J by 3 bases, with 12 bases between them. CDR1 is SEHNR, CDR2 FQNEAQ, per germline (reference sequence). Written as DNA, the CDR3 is TGTGCCAGCAGCTTAGGGGACCAGTGGGACACTGAAGCTTTCTTT. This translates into CASSLGDQWDTEAFF.

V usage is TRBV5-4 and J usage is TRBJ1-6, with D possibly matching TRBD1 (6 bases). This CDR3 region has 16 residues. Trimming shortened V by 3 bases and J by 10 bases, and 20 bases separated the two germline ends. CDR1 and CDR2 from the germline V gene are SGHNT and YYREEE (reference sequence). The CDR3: CASSSGTPTGLSPLHF. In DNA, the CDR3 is TGTGCCAGCAGCTCCGGGACCCCGACAGGTCTCTCACCCCTCCACTTT.

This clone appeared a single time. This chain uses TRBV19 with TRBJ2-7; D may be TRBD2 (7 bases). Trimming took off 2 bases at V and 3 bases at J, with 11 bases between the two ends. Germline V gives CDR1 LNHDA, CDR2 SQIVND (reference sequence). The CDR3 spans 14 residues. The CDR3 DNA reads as TGTGCCAGTAGTATAAGGGGGGGCGGCTACGAGCAGTACTTC. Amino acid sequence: CASSIRGGGYEQYF.

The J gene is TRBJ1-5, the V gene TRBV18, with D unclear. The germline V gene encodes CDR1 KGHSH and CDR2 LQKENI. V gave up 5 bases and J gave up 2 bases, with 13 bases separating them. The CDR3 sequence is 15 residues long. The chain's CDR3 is CASSNMQEGNQPQHF. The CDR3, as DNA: TGTGCCAGCTCAAACATGCAAGAGGGCAATCAGCCCCAGCATTTT.

CDR3 bases: TGCGCCAGCAGAACCGGGACAGGGAGCCACGAGCAGTACTTC. The encoded protein is CASRTGTGSHEQYF. The genes are TRBV5-1 and TRBJ2-5, with TRBD1 matching 9 bases. With the DNA end fitting TRBJ2-7 better, the J assignment may be wrong. The germline V gene has CDR1 SGHRS and CDR2 YFSETQ. There are 14 residues in the CDR3.

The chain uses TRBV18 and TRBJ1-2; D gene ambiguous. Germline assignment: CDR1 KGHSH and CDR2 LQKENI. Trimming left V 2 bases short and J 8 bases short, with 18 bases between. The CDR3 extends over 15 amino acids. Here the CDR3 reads CASSPSGGLEGGYTF. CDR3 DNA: TGTGCCAGCTCACCATCAGGCGGCCTAGAGGGCGGCTACACCTTC.

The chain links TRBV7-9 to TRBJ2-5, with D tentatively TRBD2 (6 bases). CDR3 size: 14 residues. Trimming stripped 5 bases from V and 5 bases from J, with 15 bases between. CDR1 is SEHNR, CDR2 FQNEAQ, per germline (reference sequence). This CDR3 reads CASSQAGGVETQYF. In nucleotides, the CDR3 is TGTGCCAGCAGCCAAGCTGGCGGGGTTGAGACCCAGTACTTC. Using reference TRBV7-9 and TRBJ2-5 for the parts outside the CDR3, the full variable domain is DTGVSQNPRHKITKRGQNVTFRCDPISEHNRLYWYRQTLGQGPEFLTYFQNEAQLEKSRLLSDRFSAERPKGSFSTLEIQRTEQGDSAMYLCASSQAGGVETQYFGPGTRLLVL.

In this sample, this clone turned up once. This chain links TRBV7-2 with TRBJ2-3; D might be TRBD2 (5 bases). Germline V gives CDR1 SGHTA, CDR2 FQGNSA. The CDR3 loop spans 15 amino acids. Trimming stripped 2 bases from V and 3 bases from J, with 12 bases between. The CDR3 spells CASSLTLLGTDTQYF. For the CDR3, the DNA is TGTGCCAGCAGCTTAACCCTACTAGGAACAGATACGCAGTATTTT.

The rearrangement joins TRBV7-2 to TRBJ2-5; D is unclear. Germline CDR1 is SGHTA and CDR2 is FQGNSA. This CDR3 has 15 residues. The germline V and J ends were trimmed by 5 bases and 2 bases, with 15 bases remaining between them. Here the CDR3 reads CASSREPGSQETQYF. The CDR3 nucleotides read TGTGCCAGCAGCCGCGAACCTGGCTCACAAGAGACCCAGTACTTC.

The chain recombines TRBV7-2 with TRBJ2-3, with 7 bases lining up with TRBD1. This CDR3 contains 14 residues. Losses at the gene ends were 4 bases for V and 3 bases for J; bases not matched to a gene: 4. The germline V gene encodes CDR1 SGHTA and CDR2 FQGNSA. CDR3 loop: CASSSTTGTDTQYF. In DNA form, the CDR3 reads TGTGCCAGCAGCTCAACGACAGGGACAGATACGCAGTATTTT.

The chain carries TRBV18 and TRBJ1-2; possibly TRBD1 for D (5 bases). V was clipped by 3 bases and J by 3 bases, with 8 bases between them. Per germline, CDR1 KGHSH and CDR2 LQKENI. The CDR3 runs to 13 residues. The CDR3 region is CASSPAGDYGYTF. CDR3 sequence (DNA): TGTGCCAGCTCACCGGCGGGGGACTATGGCTACACCTTC.

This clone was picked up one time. The CDR3 region has the DNA TGTGCCAGCAGCTTAGACCACGTAGGCGGCTACACCTTC. Protein: CASSLDHVGGYTF. The J gene is TRBJ1-2, the V gene TRBV11-1; no firm D call. V lost 1 base and J lost 8, with 11 bases in between. Germline-derived CDR1 and CDR2 are SGHAT and FQDESV (reference sequence). The length of the CDR3 is 13 residues.

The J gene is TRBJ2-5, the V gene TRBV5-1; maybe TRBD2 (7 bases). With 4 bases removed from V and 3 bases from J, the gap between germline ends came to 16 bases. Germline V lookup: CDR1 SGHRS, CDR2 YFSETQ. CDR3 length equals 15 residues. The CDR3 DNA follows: TGCGCCAGCAGCCCCACGGGGGGCTTTAAAGAGACCCAGTACTTC. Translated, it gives CASSPTGGFKETQYF. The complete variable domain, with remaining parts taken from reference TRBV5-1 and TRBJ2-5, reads KAGVTQTPRYLIKTRGQQVTLSCSPISGHRSVSWYQQTPGQGLQFLFEYFSETQRNKGNFPGRFSGRQFSNSRSEMNVSTLELGDSALYLCASSPTGGFKETQYFGPGTRLLVL.

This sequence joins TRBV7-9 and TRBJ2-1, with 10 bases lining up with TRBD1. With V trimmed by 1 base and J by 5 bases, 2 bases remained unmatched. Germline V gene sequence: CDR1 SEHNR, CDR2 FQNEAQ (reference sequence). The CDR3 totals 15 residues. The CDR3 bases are TGTGCCAGCAGCTTAGGACAGGGGGCCCACAATGAGCAGTTCTTC. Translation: CASSLGQGAHNEQFF.

The chain's CDR3 is CASSSQWGDEQFF. The CDR3 DNA follows: TGTGCCAGCAGCTCCCAGTGGGGTGATGAGCAGTTCTTC. The rearrangement joins TRBV7-2 to TRBJ2-1; D gene uncertain. This CDR3 has 13 amino acids. Between the trimmed V and J ends, which lost 4 bases and 8 bases, there was a span of 12 bases. Germline-derived CDR1 and CDR2 are SGHTA and FQGNSA. Supplemented by reference TRBV7-2 and TRBJ2-1, the full variable domain reads GAGVSQSPSNKVTEKGKDVELRCDPISGHTALYWYRQSLGQGLEFLIYFQGNSAPDKSGLPSDRFSAERTGGSVSTLTIQRTQQEDSAVYLCASSSQWGDEQFFGPGTRLTVL.

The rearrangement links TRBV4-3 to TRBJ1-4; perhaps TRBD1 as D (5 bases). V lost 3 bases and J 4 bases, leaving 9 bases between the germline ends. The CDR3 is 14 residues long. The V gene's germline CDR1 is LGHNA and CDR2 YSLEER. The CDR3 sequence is CASSQDTYNEKLFF. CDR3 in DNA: TGCGCCAGCAGCCAGGACACATATAATGAAAAACTGTTTTTT.

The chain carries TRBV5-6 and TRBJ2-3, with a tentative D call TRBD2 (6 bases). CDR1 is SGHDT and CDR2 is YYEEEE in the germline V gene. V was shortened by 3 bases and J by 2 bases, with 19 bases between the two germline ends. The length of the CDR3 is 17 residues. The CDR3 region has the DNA TGTGCCAGCAGCTCCGGGACTTTTTCCAAAATCACAGATACGCAGTATTTT. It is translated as CASSSGTFSKITDTQYF.

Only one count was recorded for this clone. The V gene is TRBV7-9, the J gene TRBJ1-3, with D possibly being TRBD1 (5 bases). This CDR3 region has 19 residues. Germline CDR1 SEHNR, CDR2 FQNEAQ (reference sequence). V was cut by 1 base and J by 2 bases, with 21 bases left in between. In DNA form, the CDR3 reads TGTGCCAGCAGCTTAGGTCACCCTAGGACGGGGCTCGCTGGAAACACCATATATTTT. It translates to CASSLGHPRTGLAGNTIYF.

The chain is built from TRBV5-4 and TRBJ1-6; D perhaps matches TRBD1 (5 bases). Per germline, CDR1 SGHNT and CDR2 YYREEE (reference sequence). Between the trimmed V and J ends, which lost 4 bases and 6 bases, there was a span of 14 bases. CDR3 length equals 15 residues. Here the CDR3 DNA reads TGTGCCAGCAGCGGGGACGGTGGAGGTAATTCACCCCTCCACTTT. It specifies CASSGDGGGNSPLHF.

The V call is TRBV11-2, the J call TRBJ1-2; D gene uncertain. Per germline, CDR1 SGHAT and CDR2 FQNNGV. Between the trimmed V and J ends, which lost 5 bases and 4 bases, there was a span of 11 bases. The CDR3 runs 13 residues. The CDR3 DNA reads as TGTGCCAGCAGCCCCCGCCGGAGCTATGGCTACACCTTC. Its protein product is CASSPRRSYGYTF.